Below are 22 T cell receptor beta chains sequenced from a single sample in a study of memory CD4+ T cells and cytomegalovirus serostatus. TCRdb's table, derived via immunoSEQ multiplex PCR, lists solely in-frame clones and lacks some. This sample has around 53,000 clones; around 79% occur once, and the top ten carry about 0.86%. Single viable CD3+CD4+CD8-CD45RO+ cells were sorted as the memory CD4+ T cells. The sample taken for sequencing was memory CD4+ T cells from blood. All receptors come from an adult in good health and CMV-seronegative.

The genes are TRBV13 and TRBJ2-2; 8 bases are a match to TRBD2. The CDR3 totals 14 residues. CDR1 PRHDT and CDR2 FYEKMQ come from the germline V gene (reference sequence). The V gene end was trimmed by 5 bases and the J gene end by 4 bases; junction bases not matched to a gene: 3. The CDR3 DNA sequence: TGTGCCAGCAGCCCCGGACTAGCCACCGGGGAGCTGTTTTTT. Amino acid sequence: CASSPGLATGELFF.

The chain recombines TRBV2 with TRBJ2-1, with 11 positions matching TRBD2. The CDR3 contains 16 residues. The V gene's germline CDR1 is SNHLY and CDR2 FYNNEI. Trimming removed 5 bases from V and 4 bases from J; junction bases left unmatched: 7. CDR3 residues: CASSPGTSGPYNEQFF. CDR3 nucleotide sequence: TGTGCCAGCAGTCCAGGGACTAGCGGACCTTACAATGAGCAGTTCTTC.

This rearrangement joins TRBV7-2 to TRBJ1-1; D is uncertain. CDR1 is SGHTA and CDR2 is FQGNSA in the germline V gene. The V gene lost 3 bases and the J gene lost 5 bases, with 4 bases spanning the gap. The CDR3 consists of 11 residues. DNA of the CDR3: TGTGCCAGCAGCTTTTATACTGAAGCTTTCTTT. Translating gives CASSFYTEAFF.

The chain is built from TRBV30 and TRBJ1-6; D is undetermined. CDR3 length: 15 amino acids. The germline V gene has CDR1 GTSNPN and CDR2 SVGIG (reference sequence). V lost 2 bases and J 6 bases, leaving 14 bases between the germline ends. The CDR3 nucleotides read TGTGCCTGGAGTAGAAGTGAACAGCCTAATTCACCCCTCCACTTT. This gives the protein CAWSRSEQPNSPLHF.

V is TRBV7-9 and J is TRBJ2-5, with D uncertain. The CDR3 length is 15 residues. CDR1 and CDR2 from the germline V gene are SEHNR and FQNEAQ (reference sequence). V was shortened by 5 bases and J by 5 bases, with 18 bases between the two germline ends. The CDR3 loop is CASSQPRVRRETQYF. The DNA of the CDR3 is TGTGCCAGCAGCCAGCCACGAGTGCGACGGGAGACCCAGTACTTC.

This clone turned up a few times. V usage is TRBV6-1 and J usage is TRBJ1-2, with 11 nucleotides matching TRBD1. CDR1 and CDR2 (germline): MNHNS, SASEGT. V lost 5 bases to trimming and J lost 6 bases; unmatched junction nucleotides: 5. The CDR3 loop spans 14 amino acids. CDR3 DNA: TGTGCCAGCAGTCCGGACAGGGGGCGCGATGGCTACACCTTC. The encoded protein is CASSPDRGRDGYTF.

The rearrangement joins TRBV10-3 to TRBJ1-4, with D unresolved. The CDR3 runs 13 residues. Germline CDR1 ENHRY, CDR2 SYGVKD. V lost 4 bases and J 7 bases, leaving 10 bases between the germline ends. CDR3 sequence reads: CAISVGPPEKLFF. In nucleotides, the CDR3 is TGTGCCATCAGTGTAGGGCCTCCTGAAAAACTGTTTTTT.

The chain joins TRBV19 to TRBJ1-3; unclear D gene. V lost 5 bases and J 0 bases, leaving 14 bases between the germline ends. Germline V gene sequence: CDR1 LNHDA, CDR2 SQIVND (reference sequence). This CDR3 region has 16 residues. This CDR3 is CASSRHKESSGNTIYF. Written as DNA, the CDR3 is TGTGCCAGTAGTCGACACAAGGAAAGCTCTGGAAACACCATATATTTT.

The rearrangement uses TRBV5-1 and TRBJ1-1; weak D call: TRBD1 (5 bases). CDR1 is SGHRS, CDR2 YFSETQ, per germline. Trimming shortened V by 4 bases and J by 2 bases, and 15 bases separated the two germline ends. The CDR3 extends over 15 amino acids. This chain's CDR3 is CASSGDEAINTEAFF. DNA for the CDR3: TGCGCCAGCAGCGGGGACGAGGCGATTAACACTGAAGCTTTCTTT.

The V gene is TRBV4-2, the J gene TRBJ2-7; unclear D gene. The germline V gene has CDR1 LGHNA and CDR2 YNFKEQ. Trimming cost V 1 base and J 3 bases, with 4 bases left between them. The CDR3 covers 12 residues. The CDR3 is CASSQGYYEQYF. For the CDR3, the DNA is TGTGCCAGCAGCCAAGGGTACTACGAGCAGTACTTC.

The chain combines TRBV4-2 with TRBJ1-5, with D tentatively TRBD1 (6 bases). V was clipped by 0 bases and J by 1 base, with 7 bases between them. This CDR3 comprises 15 residues. Germline CDR1 reads LGHNA; CDR2 reads YNFKEQ. The CDR3 DNA sequence: TGTGCCAGCAGCCAAGAGGGGACAAGCAATCAGCCCCAGCATTTT. Protein: CASSQEGTSNQPQHF.

The genes are TRBV7-9 and TRBJ2-7, with D perhaps matching TRBD1 (6 bases). CDR1 is SEHNR, CDR2 FQNEAQ, per germline (reference sequence). The CDR3 has 16 residues. V was clipped by 2 bases and J by 7 bases, with 21 bases between them. The CDR3 loop is CASSLFGAGVLGEQYF. The CDR3, as DNA: TGTGCCAGCAGCTTATTTGGAGCAGGGGTGCTTGGGGAGCAGTACTTC.

The CDR3 spells CASSSGGLEVSEKLFF. DNA for the CDR3: TGCGCCAGCAGCTCCGGAGGATTGGAGGTTTCTGAAAAACTGTTTTTT. V and J are TRBV4-1 and TRBJ1-4; D is ambiguous. V was cut by 5 bases and J by 7 bases, with 20 bases left in between. CDR3 size: 16 residues. In germline, CDR1 is MGHRA, CDR2 YSYEKL.

The CDR3 loop is CASSDLLAGDRDTQYF. CDR3 sequence (DNA): TGTGCCAGCAGCGACTTATTAGCGGGAGATAGAGATACGCAGTATTTT. The chain couples TRBV28 to TRBJ2-3; 9 bases line up with TRBD2. Trimming removed 6 bases from V and 5 bases from J; junction bases left unmatched: 12. This CDR3 has 16 amino acids. From germline, CDR1 is MDHEN and CDR2 SYDVKM. The full variable domain, in which reference TRBV28 and TRBJ2-3 provide the parts outside the CDR3, is DVKVTQSSRYLVKRTGEKVFLECVQDMDHENMFWYRQDPGLGLRLIYFSYDVKMKEKGDIPEGYSVSREKKERFSLILESASTNQTSMYLCASSDLLAGDRDTQYFGPGTRLTVL.

This clone was detected once. This sequence joins TRBV27 and TRBJ2-7; tentatively, D is TRBD1 (6 bases). The CDR3 consists of 20 residues. In germline, CDR1 is MNHEY, CDR2 SMNVEV (reference sequence). V dropped 7 bases and J dropped 2 bases, with 33 bases sitting between them. CDR3 nucleotides: TGTGCCAGCAATATCGTCAAATACCGGGACAAGAGATGCCGGCCCTACGAGCAGTACTTC. Translated, it gives CASNIVKYRDKRCRPYEQYF.

The table lists this clone with a few counts. This sequence joins TRBV4-2 and TRBJ1-1, with 7 positions matching TRBD1. The CDR3 has 13 amino acids. Trimming removed 2 bases from V and 6 bases from J; junction bases left unmatched: 3. CDR1 is LGHNA and CDR2 is YNFKEQ in the germline V gene. CDR3 sequence: CASSQITGAEAFF. The CDR3 nucleotides read TGTGCCAGCAGCCAAATCACAGGGGCTGAAGCTTTCTTT.

This clone was detected once. The chain employs TRBV10-3 and TRBJ2-3, with D perhaps matching TRBD2 (5 bases). Deletions cut 8 bases from V and 5 bases from J, with 17 bases between. CDR3 size: 14 residues. CDR1 is ENHRY, CDR2 SYGVKD, per germline. The CDR3 reads CAISPGSELDTQYF. CDR3 sequence (DNA): TGTGCCATCTCCCCGGGGTCTGAGTTAGATACGCAGTATTTT.

CDR3 protein: CASSLYSGQGNSPLHF. The DNA of the CDR3 is TGTGCCAGCAGCTTGTATTCCGGACAGGGGAATTCACCCCTCCACTTT. The chain uses TRBV5-6 and TRBJ1-6; 9 bases are a match to TRBD1. Per germline, CDR1 SGHDT and CDR2 YYEEEE. Trimming at V came to 1 base and at J to 7 bases, leaving 6 bases not matched to a gene. This CDR3 spans 16 amino acids.

This clone appeared a single time. J is TRBJ2-3 and V is TRBV5-6; D unclear. Trimming took 4 bases from V and 0 from J, leaving 9 bases between them. This CDR3 spans 14 amino acids. CDR1 is SGHDT and CDR2 is YYEEEE in the germline V gene. CDR3 in DNA: TGTGCCAGCAGCCAAGGAAGGAGCACAGATACGCAGTATTTT. Residues: CASSQGRSTDTQYF.

This chain joins TRBV10-3 and TRBJ1-6; D possibly corresponds to TRBD1 (6 bases). Germline CDR1 and CDR2: ENHRY and SYGVKD. This CDR3 is 15 amino acids long. V dropped 5 bases and J dropped 7 bases, with 15 bases sitting between them. The CDR3 DNA reads TGTGCCATCAGTTCCAGGACAGTGGGGAATTCACCCCTCCACTTT. This translates into CAISSRTVGNSPLHF.

The gene calls are TRBV19 and TRBJ1-5; D might be TRBD1 (6 bases). Trimming removed 9 bases from V and 1 base from J, with 16 bases in between. The CDR3 extends over 15 amino acids. Germline V gene data show CDR1 as LNHDA and CDR2 as SQIVND (reference sequence). CDR3 DNA: TGTGCCAGCGCTGCAGGGGAAGGAAGCAATCAGCCCCAGCATTTT. Translating it yields CASAAGEGSNQPQHF.

The chain couples TRBV5-1 to TRBJ1-1; D is perhaps TRBD1 (5 bases). Germline V gene lookup returns CDR1 SGHRS and CDR2 YFSETQ. V lost 6 bases and J 8 bases, leaving 23 bases between the germline ends. CDR3 size: 15 residues. CDR3 sequence: CASMRDVGAAGEAFF. CDR3 sequence (DNA): TGCGCCAGCATGCGAGATGTAGGGGCAGCAGGAGAAGCTTTCTTT.